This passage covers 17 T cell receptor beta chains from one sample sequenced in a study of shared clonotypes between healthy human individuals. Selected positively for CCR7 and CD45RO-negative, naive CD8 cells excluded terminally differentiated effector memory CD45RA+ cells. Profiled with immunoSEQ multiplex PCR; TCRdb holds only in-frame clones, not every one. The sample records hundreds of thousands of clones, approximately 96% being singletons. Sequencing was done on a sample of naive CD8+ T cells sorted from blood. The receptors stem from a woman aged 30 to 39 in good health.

The CDR3 reads CASSLVVGLRSYNEQFF. The CDR3 DNA reads as TGTGCCAGCAGCTTGGTTGTGGGGCTCCGCTCCTACAATGAGCAGTTCTTC. The chain uses TRBV5-8 and TRBJ2-1; maybe TRBD1 (5 bases). With 0 bases removed from V and 0 bases from J, the gap between germline ends came to 13 bases. CDR3 length equals 17 residues. The germline CDR1 and CDR2 sequences are SGHTS and YDEGEE.

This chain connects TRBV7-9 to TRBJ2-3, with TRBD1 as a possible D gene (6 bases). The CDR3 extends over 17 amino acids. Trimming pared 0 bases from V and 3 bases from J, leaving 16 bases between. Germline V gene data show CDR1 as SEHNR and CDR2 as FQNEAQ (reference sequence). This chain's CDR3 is CASSLAQRQGLTDTQYF. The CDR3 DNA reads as TGTGCCAGCAGCTTAGCTCAAAGGCAGGGGTTGACAGATACGCAGTATTTT.

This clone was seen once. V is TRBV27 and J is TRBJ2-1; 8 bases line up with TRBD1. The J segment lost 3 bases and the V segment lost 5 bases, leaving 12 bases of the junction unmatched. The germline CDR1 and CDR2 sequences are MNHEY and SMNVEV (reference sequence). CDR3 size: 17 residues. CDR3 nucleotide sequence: TGTGCCAGCAGTCCCATCGGGACAGGTGGGGTCTACAATGAGCAGTTCTTC. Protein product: CASSPIGTGGVYNEQFF.

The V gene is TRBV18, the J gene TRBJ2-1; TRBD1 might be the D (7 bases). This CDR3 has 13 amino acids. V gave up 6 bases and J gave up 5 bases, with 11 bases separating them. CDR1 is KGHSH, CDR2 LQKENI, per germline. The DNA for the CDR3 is TGTGCCAGCTCCCGGGGGACAGACAATGAGCAGTTCTTC. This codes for CASSRGTDNEQFF.

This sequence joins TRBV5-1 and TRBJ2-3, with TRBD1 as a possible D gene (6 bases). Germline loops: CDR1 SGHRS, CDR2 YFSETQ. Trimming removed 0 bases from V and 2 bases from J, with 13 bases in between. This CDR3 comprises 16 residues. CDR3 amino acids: CASSLVIRGHTDTQYF. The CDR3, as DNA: TGCGCCAGCAGCTTGGTAATCAGGGGCCACACAGATACGCAGTATTTT.

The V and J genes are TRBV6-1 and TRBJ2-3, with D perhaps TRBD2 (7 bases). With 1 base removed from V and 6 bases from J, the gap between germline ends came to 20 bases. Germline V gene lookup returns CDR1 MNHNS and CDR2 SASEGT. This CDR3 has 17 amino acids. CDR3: CASSEVSGTLTSDTQYF. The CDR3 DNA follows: TGTGCCAGCAGTGAAGTCAGCGGGACACTTACTTCCGATACGCAGTATTTT.

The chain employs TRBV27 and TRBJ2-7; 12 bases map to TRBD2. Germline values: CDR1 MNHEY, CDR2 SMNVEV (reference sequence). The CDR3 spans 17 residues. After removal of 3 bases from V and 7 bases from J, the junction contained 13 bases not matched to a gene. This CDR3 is CASSFRLAGVSLGEQYF. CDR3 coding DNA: TGTGCCAGCAGTTTTCGACTAGCGGGAGTATCTCTCGGTGAGCAGTACTTC.

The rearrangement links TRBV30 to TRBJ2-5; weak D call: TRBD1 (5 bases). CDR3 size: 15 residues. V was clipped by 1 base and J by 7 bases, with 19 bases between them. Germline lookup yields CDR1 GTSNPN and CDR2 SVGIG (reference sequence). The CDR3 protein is CAWSGGLSGSGTQYF. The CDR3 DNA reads TGTGCCTGGAGTGGGGGCTTATCTGGGTCCGGGACCCAGTACTTC.

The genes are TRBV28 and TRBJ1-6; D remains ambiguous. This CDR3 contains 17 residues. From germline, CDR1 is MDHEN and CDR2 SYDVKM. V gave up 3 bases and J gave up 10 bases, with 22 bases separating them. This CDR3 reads CASSLQSRTAWRSPLHF. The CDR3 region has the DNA TGTGCCAGCAGTTTGCAGAGCAGGACGGCGTGGCGCTCACCCCTCCACTTT. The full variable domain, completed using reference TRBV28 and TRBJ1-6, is DVKVTQSSRYLVKRTGEKVFLECVQDMDHENMFWYRQDPGLGLRLIYFSYDVKMKEKGDIPEGYSVSREKKERFSLILESASTNQTSMYLCASSLQSRTAWRSPLHFGNGTRLTVT.

CDR3 amino acids: CASSLALAPETQYF. The CDR3 region has the DNA TGTGCCAGCAGCTTAGCACTAGCGCCCGAGACCCAGTACTTC. This rearrangement joins TRBV7-9 to TRBJ2-5; 7 positions agree with TRBD2. The J segment lost 5 bases and the V segment lost 0 bases, leaving 3 bases of the junction unmatched. The CDR3 runs 14 residues. The germline CDR1 and CDR2 sequences are SEHNR and FQNEAQ (reference sequence).

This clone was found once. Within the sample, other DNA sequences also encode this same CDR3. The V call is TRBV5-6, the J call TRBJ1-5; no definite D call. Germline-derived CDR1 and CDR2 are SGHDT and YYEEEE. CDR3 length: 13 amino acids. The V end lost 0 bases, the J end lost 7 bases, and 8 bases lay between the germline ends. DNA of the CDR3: TGTGCCAGCAGCTTGGGGGCAGGCCAGCCCCAGCATTTT. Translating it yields CASSLGAGQPQHF.

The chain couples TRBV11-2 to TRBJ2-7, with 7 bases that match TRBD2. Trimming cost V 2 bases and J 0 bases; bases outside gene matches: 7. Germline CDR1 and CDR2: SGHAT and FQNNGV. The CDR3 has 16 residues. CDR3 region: CASSLHPSGSSYEQYF. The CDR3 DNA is TGTGCCAGCAGCTTACATCCTAGCGGAAGCTCCTACGAGCAGTACTTC.

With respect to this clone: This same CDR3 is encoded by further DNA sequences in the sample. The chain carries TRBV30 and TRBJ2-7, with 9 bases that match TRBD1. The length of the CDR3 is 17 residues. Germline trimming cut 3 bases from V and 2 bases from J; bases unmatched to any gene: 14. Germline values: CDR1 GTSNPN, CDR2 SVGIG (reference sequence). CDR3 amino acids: CAWRFWDRETIAYEQYF. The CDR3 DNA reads TGTGCCTGGAGGTTTTGGGACAGGGAAACGATAGCCTACGAGCAGTACTTC.

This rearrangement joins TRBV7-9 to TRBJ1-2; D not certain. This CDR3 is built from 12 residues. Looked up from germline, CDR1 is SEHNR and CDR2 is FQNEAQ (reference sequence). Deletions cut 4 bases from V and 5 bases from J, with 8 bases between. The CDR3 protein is CASSSGNYGYTF. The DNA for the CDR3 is TGTGCCAGCAGCTCGGGGAATTATGGCTACACCTTC. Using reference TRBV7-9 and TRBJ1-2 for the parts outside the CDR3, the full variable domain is DTGVSQNPRHKITKRGQNVTFRCDPISEHNRLYWYRQTLGQGPEFLTYFQNEAQLEKSRLLSDRFSAERPKGSFSTLEIQRTEQGDSAMYLCASSSGNYGYTFGSGTRLTVV.

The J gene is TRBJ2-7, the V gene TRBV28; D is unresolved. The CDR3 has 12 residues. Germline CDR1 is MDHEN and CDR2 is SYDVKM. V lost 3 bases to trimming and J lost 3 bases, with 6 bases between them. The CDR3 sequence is CASSFSLYEQYF. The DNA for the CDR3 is TGTGCCAGCAGTTTTTCCCTCTACGAGCAGTACTTC.

The CDR3 loop is CASSEAGQVGTLEAFF. CDR3 DNA: TGTGCCAGCAGTGAAGCAGGGCAGGTCGGGACCCTTGAAGCTTTCTTT. The chain combines TRBV6-1 with TRBJ1-1; weak D call: TRBD1 (5 bases). This CDR3 spans 16 amino acids. V shed 0 bases and J shed 7 bases, with 18 bases lying between them. Germline V gene sequence: CDR1 MNHNS, CDR2 SASEGT.

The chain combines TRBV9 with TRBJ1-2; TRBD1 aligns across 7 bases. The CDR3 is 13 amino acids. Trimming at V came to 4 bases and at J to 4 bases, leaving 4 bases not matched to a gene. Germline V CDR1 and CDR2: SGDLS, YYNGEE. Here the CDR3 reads CASSTRQGYGYTF. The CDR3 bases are TGTGCCAGCAGCACTAGACAGGGCTATGGCTACACCTTC.